This TCR beta chain comes out of a study of cytomegalovirus exposure and HLA in healthy donors. Whole-study context: It was reported in a later analysis that the 95 to 150 validation repertoires used the same platform as the roughly 670 first-cohort repertoires.

Using immunoSEQ multiplex PCR, the repertoire was profiled, and TCRdb retains in-frame clones only, with some absent. The table lists some 86,000 clones, 80% to 95% of them singletons. Study findings and constraints: According to the study, approximately 150 TCR beta chains were cytomegalovirus-associated. Subsequent analysis revealed that first-cohort TCR clusters tended to co-occur in the approximately 120 validation repertoires.

CDR3 length: 14 amino acids. Trimming took off 3 bases at V and 2 bases at J, with 11 bases between the two ends. CDR1 and CDR2 from the germline V gene are KGHSH and LQKENI. As concerns this clone: No antigen is known for it.

An approximately 120-subject validation cohort, separate from the roughly 680-subject first cohort, supplied the donors. This sequence was found in a woman aged 25 to 45 in good health and CMV-seronegative. The chain uses TRBV18 and TRBJ2-7, with D maybe TRBD2 (7 bases). Sequencing was carried out using PBMCs. CDR3 sequence reads: CASSPGGGTYEQYF. The CDR3 DNA follows: TGTGCCAGCTCACCGGGAGGGGGGACCTACGAGCAGTACTTC.